Shown below are 18 T cell receptor beta chains from a single sample sequenced in a study of T cells in localized non-small cell lung cancer. The assay was immunoSEQ multiplex PCR, and TCRdb's table has in-frame clones only and misses some. The sample contains 53,000 or so clones, about 89% of which appear only once. Sequencing was performed on peripheral blood, taken before any cancer treatment. These TCRs come from a man aged 35 to 69 with stage I lung adenocarcinoma.

This chain joins TRBV9 and TRBJ2-3; D is perhaps TRBD2 (6 bases). The germline gives CDR1 SGDLS, CDR2 YYNGEE. Trimming removed 4 bases from V and 6 bases from J, with 18 bases in between. The CDR3 extends over 15 amino acids. The CDR3 protein is CASSPQGAGRDTQYF. Here the CDR3 DNA reads TGTGCCAGCAGCCCCCAAGGGGCGGGACGTGATACGCAGTATTTT.

The chain uses TRBV4-3 and TRBJ2-1; 9 bases align to TRBD1. The germline V gene encodes CDR1 LGHNA and CDR2 YSLEER. Unmatched junction bases numbered 12, after V lost 4 bases and J lost 8 bases. The CDR3 consists of 16 residues. The CDR3 DNA reads TGCGCCAGCAGCCGAGGGCCGGGACAGGGTACCGATGAGCAGTTCTTC. It is translated as CASSRGPGQGTDEQFF.

V is TRBV7-2 and J is TRBJ2-5; TRBD2 aligns across 8 bases. There are 14 residues in the CDR3. The trim removed 5 bases at V and 5 bases at J, leaving 7 bases unmatched. CDR1 and CDR2 from the germline V gene are SGHTA and FQGNSA. CDR3 in amino acids: CASSAGLAWETQYF. CDR3 nucleotide sequence: TGTGCCAGCAGCGCTGGACTAGCTTGGGAGACCCAGTACTTC.

V is TRBV4-1 and J is TRBJ1-2; possible D gene TRBD1, 6 bases. Deletions cut 6 bases from V and 11 bases from J, with 16 bases between. This CDR3 comprises 12 residues. Germline values: CDR1 MGHRA, CDR2 YSYEKL. DNA for the CDR3: TGCGCCAGCAGTCTCAGAGGGGGAAAGTACACCTTC. Its translation: CASSLRGGKYTF.

The chain links TRBV4-1 to TRBJ2-7; 10 nucleotides match TRBD1. The trim removed 5 bases at V and 7 bases at J, leaving 14 bases unmatched. CDR1 is MGHRA and CDR2 is YSYEKL in the germline V gene. CDR3 length: 16 residues. In nucleotides, the CDR3 is TGCGCCAGCAGCGTGGGACAGGGGCCTGTAGTTCGGGAGCAGTACTTC. Translating it yields CASSVGQGPVVREQYF.

The chain has TRBV7-8 and TRBJ2-1, with 8 nucleotides matching TRBD2. This CDR3 contains 17 residues. Trimming at V came to 4 bases and at J to 2 bases, leaving 10 bases not matched to a gene. Germline V gives CDR1 SGHVS, CDR2 FQNEAQ. Here the CDR3 reads CASSSEILAGAYNEQFF. As DNA, the CDR3 is TGTGCCAGCAGCTCCGAAATTCTAGCGGGCGCCTACAATGAGCAGTTCTTC.

This chain joins TRBV5-8 and TRBJ2-5; 8 bases are a match to TRBD1. J was trimmed by 2 bases and V by 2 bases; bases with no gene match: 5. The CDR3 consists of 15 residues. From germline, CDR1 is SGHTS and CDR2 YDEGEE. The CDR3 loop reads CASSFPYRGQETQYF. DNA of the CDR3: TGTGCCAGCAGCTTCCCCTACAGGGGGCAAGAGACCCAGTACTTC. Looking up the rest from reference TRBV5-8 and TRBJ2-5 gives the full variable domain: EAGVTQSPTHLIKTRGQQATLRCSPISGHTSVYWYQQALGLGLQFLLWYDEGEERNRGNFPPRFSGRQFPNYSSELNVNALELEDSALYLCASSFPYRGQETQYFGPGTRLLVL.

The chain uses TRBV11-2 and TRBJ1-4; D call uncertain. The CDR3 length is 14 residues. Germline V gives CDR1 SGHAT, CDR2 FQNNGV. Deletions cut 1 base from V and 8 bases from J, with 11 bases between. CDR3 protein: CASSLVRVAEKLFF. As DNA, the CDR3 is TGTGCCAGCAGCTTAGTTCGGGTCGCCGAAAAACTGTTTTTT.

This clone has a handful of counts. The rearrangement joins TRBV6-4 to TRBJ2-2; 9 bases match TRBD2. The CDR3 has 15 amino acids. Germline V gene sequence: CDR1 MRHNA, CDR2 SNTAGT. V shed 5 bases, J shed 4 bases, and the junction held 5 bases outside the gene matches. The CDR3 region is CASSPLAGATGELFF. The DNA for the CDR3 is TGTGCCAGCAGTCCTTTAGCGGGAGCCACCGGGGAGCTGTTTTTT.

This chain connects TRBV28 to TRBJ1-5; 7 nucleotides line up with TRBD1. Germline values: CDR1 MDHEN, CDR2 SYDVKM. V was pared by 3 bases and J by 7 bases, with 9 bases of the junction left unmatched. The CDR3 has 15 amino acids. DNA of the CDR3: TGTGCCAGCAGTTTTGGGCAGACAGGGTTCCAGCCCCAGCATTTT. Translating gives CASSFGQTGFQPQHF.

This clone turned up a few times. The chain combines TRBV2 with TRBJ2-1, with 9 bases lining up with TRBD2. V shed 7 bases, J shed 2 bases, and the junction held 6 bases outside the gene matches. The CDR3 covers 15 residues. Per the germline V gene, CDR1 is SNHLY and CDR2 is FYNNEI. The CDR3 here is CASKRLAVAYNEQFF. CDR3 coding DNA: TGTGCCAGCAAGAGACTAGCGGTGGCCTACAATGAGCAGTTCTTC.

As for this clone: At one boundary the junction diverges from the germline segment, which might be a read error. The CDR3 is CASSPGRVGETQYF. Written as DNA, the CDR3 is TGTGCTAGCAGCCCAGGTCGGGTTGGAGAGACCCAGTACTTC. The genes are TRBV7-7 and TRBJ2-5; D not certain. The germline gives CDR1 SSHAT, CDR2 FNYEAQ (reference sequence). CDR3 length equals 14 residues.

This sequence joins TRBV28 and TRBJ1-5, with a possible D match to TRBD1 (5 bases). This CDR3 is built from 15 residues. V was pared by 6 bases and J by 4 bases, with 16 bases between. Germline-derived CDR1 and CDR2 are MDHEN and SYDVKM. The CDR3 DNA sequence: TGTGCCAGCAGAGTGGGGGGGGGAGGTAATCAGCCCCAGCATTTT. This encodes CASRVGGGGNQPQHF.

CDR3 residues: CSVERGDRENTIYF. The CDR3 DNA reads TGCAGCGTTGAACGGGGGGACAGGGAGAACACCATATATTTT. The chain is built from TRBV29-1 and TRBJ1-3, with 9 bases matching TRBD1. Germline CDR1 and CDR2: SQVTM and ANQGSEA. V was pared by 2 bases and J by 7 bases, with 6 bases of the junction left unmatched. CDR3 length equals 14 residues.

The genes are TRBV28 and TRBJ1-2; no clear D gene. The germline CDR1 and CDR2 sequences are MDHEN and SYDVKM. The CDR3 length is 13 residues. The V gene lost 1 base and the J gene lost 4 bases, with 7 bases spanning the gap. The CDR3 region has the DNA TGTGCCAGCAGTTTATCGGCGACCTATGGCTACACCTTC. It translates to CASSLSATYGYTF.

The rearrangement links TRBV5-5 to TRBJ2-2, with D maybe TRBD2 (6 bases). Germline-derived CDR1 and CDR2 are SGHKS and YYEKEE (reference sequence). Trimming stripped 4 bases from V and 2 bases from J, with 21 bases between. The CDR3 consists of 18 residues. CDR3 protein: CASSGRESGTHNTGELFF. DNA for the CDR3: TGTGCCAGCAGCGGCCGGGAATCCGGGACTCACAACACCGGGGAGCTGTTTTTT.

The chain couples TRBV9 to TRBJ1-1; TRBD1 aligns across 7 bases. Germline loops: CDR1 SGDLS, CDR2 YYNGEE. This CDR3 is built from 15 residues. The V gene end was trimmed by 4 bases and the J gene end by 1 base; junction bases not matched to a gene: 7. The CDR3 loop is CASSPQTGKNTEAFF. CDR3 DNA sequence: TGTGCCAGCAGCCCGCAGACAGGGAAGAACACTGAAGCTTTCTTT.

The CDR3 nucleotides read TGTGCCAGCAGTTACTCCGGTAGAACTGGGACCCAGTACTTC. It is translated as CASSYSGRTGTQYF. This rearrangement joins TRBV6-5 to TRBJ2-5; no clear D. Germline assignment: CDR1 MNHEY and CDR2 SVGAGI. Between the trimmed V and J ends, which lost 0 bases and 7 bases, there was a span of 12 bases. The CDR3 is 14 amino acids.